This TCR beta chain comes out of a study of lymphopenia after photon versus proton radiotherapy. Broader study findings: After the lymphocyte nadir, photon-treated repertoires showed oligoclonal expansion, especially of CD8+ Temra cells.

Concerning this clone: Antigen unknown.

The CDR3 length is 14 residues. The V end was cut by 0 bases, the J end by 7 bases, with 10 bases between. Germline-derived CDR1 and CDR2 are SGHRS and YFSETQ. Measured with immunoSEQ multiplex PCR; TCRdb has only the in-frame clones, and not every one. The top ten hold 25% to 30% of the sample, which has about 50,000 clones, around 83% seen once. The input for sequencing was peripheral blood, taken from a patient treated with photon-based radiotherapy. The rearrangement joins TRBV5-1 to TRBJ2-2; D remains ambiguous. The source of this sequence is a man in his forties or fifties with gastric cancer. The CDR3 loop reads CASSLAAVDGELFF. The DNA for the CDR3 is TGCGCCAGCAGCTTGGCAGCCGTGGACGGGGAGCTGTTTTTT.